This entry lists 30 T cell receptor beta chains sequenced from one sample in a study of PD-L1 blockade in urothelial cancer. Sample time point: peripheral blood 6 weeks after treatment start. Produced via immunoSEQ multiplex PCR; TCRdb's table is partial and in-frame only. Among about 130,000 clones, 86% were seen once, and the ten largest hold approximately 2.4%. Sequences were derived from PBMCs, sampled around atezolizumab (anti-PD-L1) treatment. The receptors come from a man aged 50-60 years with urothelial cancer.

The chain combines TRBV5-4 with TRBJ1-2; no clear D. The CDR3 runs to 13 residues. Germline CDR1 reads SGHNT; CDR2 reads YYREEE (reference sequence). The germline V and J ends were trimmed by 4 bases and 8 bases, with 15 bases remaining between them. CDR3 sequence (DNA): TGTGCCAGCAGCCACGGGCGGGAGCGCGGCTACACCTTC. Protein sequence: CASSHGRERGYTF.

The genes are TRBV27 and TRBJ2-2; the match to TRBD2 covers 10 bases. The CDR3 is 15 residues long. Germline V gene lookup returns CDR1 MNHEY and CDR2 SMNVEV (reference sequence). V gave up 4 bases and J gave up 6 bases; unmatched junction bases: 5. The CDR3 sequence: CASSSETSGSGELFF. CDR3 DNA sequence: TGTGCCAGCAGTTCCGAGACTAGCGGGTCCGGGGAGCTGTTTTTT.

J is TRBJ2-1 and V is TRBV6-1; no clear D. The germline V gene has CDR1 MNHNS and CDR2 SASEGT. This CDR3 spans 15 amino acids. The V end lost 3 bases, the J end lost 0 bases, and 9 bases lay between the germline ends. This CDR3 reads CASSEVRSSYNEQFF. The CDR3 coding sequence is TGTGCCAGCAGTGAGGTCCGGAGCTCCTACAATGAGCAGTTCTTC.

The J gene is TRBJ1-2, the V gene TRBV30; 9 bases line up with TRBD1. The V and J ends lost 1 base and 2 bases, in that order; junction bases with no gene match: 5. This CDR3 spans 15 amino acids. Per germline, CDR1 GTSNPN and CDR2 SVGIG (reference sequence). This CDR3 reads CAWSDRGLWNYGYTF. CDR3 DNA: TGTGCCTGGAGTGACAGGGGGCTCTGGAACTATGGCTACACCTTC.

This chain joins TRBV13 and TRBJ2-2, with unresolved D. Germline V gene lookup returns CDR1 PRHDT and CDR2 FYEKMQ (reference sequence). Trimming stripped 5 bases from V and 5 bases from J, with 6 bases between. The CDR3 runs 12 residues. The DNA for the CDR3 is TGTGCCAGCAGCCAATTTACCGGGGAGCTGTTTTTT. Protein: CASSQFTGELFF.

V is TRBV29-1 and J is TRBJ2-2, with 7 bases identical to TRBD2. V trimming: 6 bases; J trimming: 5 bases; junction bases outside the gene matches: 6. CDR3 length: 13 amino acids. CDR1 and CDR2 from the germline V gene are SQVTM and ANQGSEA. The CDR3 here is CSVAPGGTGELFF. The CDR3 DNA follows: TGCAGCGTAGCCCCGGGAGGTACCGGGGAGCTGTTTTTT.

V usage is TRBV5-1 and J usage is TRBJ1-5; the match to TRBD1 covers 9 bases. Losses at the gene ends were 0 bases for V and 7 bases for J; bases not matched to a gene: 8. The germline V gene has CDR1 SGHRS and CDR2 YFSETQ. The CDR3 totals 16 residues. CDR3 coding DNA: TGCGCCAGCAGCTTGGGGGGCGGGACAGGGCACCAGCCCCAGCATTTT. It yields the protein CASSLGGGTGHQPQHF.

The rearrangement links TRBV9 to TRBJ1-1; 12 positions agree with TRBD1. Trimming at V came to 3 bases and at J to 6 bases, leaving 15 bases not matched to a gene. The CDR3 contains 18 residues. The germline V gene encodes CDR1 SGDLS and CDR2 YYNGEE. CDR3 protein: CASSGDRGRPGSSAEAFF. Written as DNA, the CDR3 is TGTGCCAGCAGCGGGGACAGGGGGCGCCCGGGATCTAGCGCTGAAGCTTTCTTT.

The genes are TRBV28 and TRBJ2-4; 7 bases are a match to TRBD1. V trimming: 8 bases; J trimming: 0 bases; junction bases outside the gene matches: 13. The CDR3 length is 17 residues. Per the germline V gene, CDR1 is MDHEN and CDR2 is SYDVKM. Here the CDR3 reads CASRPSRTGLAKNIQYF. CDR3 DNA: TGTGCCAGCCGACCCTCAAGGACAGGACTAGCCAAAAACATTCAGTACTTC.

The chain links TRBV7-9 to TRBJ2-5; D is unclear. The V end was cut by 5 bases, the J end by 1 base, with 11 bases between. The CDR3 is 14 residues long. Germline loops: CDR1 SEHNR, CDR2 FQNEAQ (reference sequence). This CDR3 reads CASSQLGVQETQYF. The CDR3 DNA reads TGTGCCAGCAGCCAACTCGGAGTCCAAGAGACCCAGTACTTC.

There are a few counts of this clone. Here the CDR3 DNA reads TGTGCCAGCAGTACCACCTCAGGGACAGACGCGTATGGCTACACCTTC. Translating it yields CASSTTSGTDAYGYTF. This chain connects TRBV27 to TRBJ1-2, with 7 positions matching TRBD1. V trimming: 5 bases; J trimming: 5 bases; junction bases outside the gene matches: 14. Germline V gene sequence: CDR1 MNHEY, CDR2 SMNVEV (reference sequence). The CDR3 is 16 residues long.

The chain employs TRBV11-2 and TRBJ1-4; 8 nucleotides align to TRBD1. V was clipped by 0 bases and J by 3 bases; unmatched bases: 9. The CDR3 runs to 18 residues. Germline V gene lookup returns CDR1 SGHAT and CDR2 FQNNGV. CDR3 in DNA: TGTGCCAGCAGCTTAGATCGTACAGGGGGAGCTCCTAATGAAAAACTGTTTTTT. This sequence encodes CASSLDRTGGAPNEKLFF.

This chain uses TRBV5-5 with TRBJ2-3, with 12 bases matching TRBD1. V gave up 4 bases and J gave up 5 bases; unmatched junction bases: 20. The germline V gene has CDR1 SGHKS and CDR2 YYEKEE (reference sequence). The CDR3 length is 20 residues. CDR3 sequence (DNA): TGTGCCAGCAGCCCAGGGGGACAGGGGGCGTCTAGCGGGAGTCAAGATACGCAGTATTTT. Amino acid sequence: CASSPGGQGASSGSQDTQYF. Full variable domain (missing parts from reference TRBV5-5 and TRBJ2-3): DAGVTQSPTHLIKTRGQQVTLRCSPISGHKSVSWYQQVLGQGPQFIFQYYEKEERGRGNFPDRFSARQFPNYSSELNVNALLLGDSALYLCASSPGGQGASSGSQDTQYFGPGTRLTVL.

In this sample, this clone turned up a few times. This chain connects TRBV7-9 to TRBJ1-2; D possibly corresponds to TRBD1 (5 bases). This CDR3 contains 12 residues. The V end lost 5 bases, the J end lost 4 bases, and 8 bases lay between the germline ends. Germline CDR1 reads SEHNR; CDR2 reads FQNEAQ (reference sequence). Here the CDR3 reads CASSVDSYGYTF. CDR3 DNA: TGTGCCAGCAGCGTAGACAGCTATGGCTACACCTTC.

The chain links TRBV28 to TRBJ1-1; TRBD1 is a possible D gene (5 bases). The germline V and J ends were trimmed by 3 bases and 10 bases, with 9 bases remaining between them. CDR3 length equals 11 residues. The germline V gene encodes CDR1 MDHEN and CDR2 SYDVKM. CDR3 in amino acids: CASSFLGGAFF. Written as DNA, the CDR3 is TGTGCCAGCAGTTTTCTGGGGGGAGCTTTCTTT.

V usage is TRBV4-2 and J usage is TRBJ2-7; 9 positions agree with TRBD2. V was clipped by 0 bases and J by 7 bases; unmatched bases: 13. Germline-derived CDR1 and CDR2 are LGHNA and YNFKEQ. This CDR3 contains 17 residues. The CDR3 loop reads CASSQDLQREELREQYF. The CDR3 DNA reads TGTGCCAGCAGCCAAGATCTCCAGCGGGAGGAACTTCGGGAGCAGTACTTC.

This clone was picked up one time. The chain employs TRBV6-1 and TRBJ2-1; possibly TRBD2 for D (5 bases). V dropped 6 bases and J dropped 8 bases, with 11 bases sitting between them. The CDR3 totals 12 residues. Germline CDR1 and CDR2: MNHNS and SASEGT. Here the CDR3 DNA reads TGTGCCAGCAGGTTCCTTAGCGATGAGCAGTTCTTC. This codes for CASRFLSDEQFF.

In the case of this clone: One base away lies a much larger clone, so this may be a sequencing read error. Other DNA sequences in this sample translate to the same CDR3. This chain joins TRBV2 and TRBJ1-2; 7 nucleotides line up with TRBD1. This CDR3 spans 13 amino acids. After removal of 5 bases from V and 4 bases from J, the junction contained 4 bases not matched to a gene. Germline V gives CDR1 SNHLY, CDR2 FYNNEI. CDR3 sequence: CASSRDRLYGYTF. The CDR3 DNA reads TGTGCCAGCAGTAGGGACAGACTCTATGGCTACACCTTC.

V and J are TRBV27 and TRBJ1-5; D is perhaps TRBD1 (5 bases). This CDR3 contains 13 residues. V shed 1 base and J shed 7 bases, with 8 bases lying between them. Germline assignment: CDR1 MNHEY and CDR2 SMNVEV (reference sequence). CDR3 DNA: TGTGCCAGCAGTTTATGGTGGGGCCAGCCCCAGCATTTT. It specifies CASSLWWGQPQHF.

This chain connects TRBV7-9 to TRBJ2-7, with a tentative D call TRBD2 (5 bases). The V and J ends lost 1 base and 2 bases respectively, with 12 bases between them. Germline CDR1 and CDR2: SEHNR and FQNEAQ (reference sequence). The CDR3 runs to 15 residues. Here the CDR3 reads CASSLEIGGTYEQYF. DNA for the CDR3: TGTGCCAGCAGCTTAGAGATCGGAGGCACCTACGAGCAGTACTTC.

The V gene is TRBV6-6, the J gene TRBJ1-1; TRBD1 is a possible D gene (6 bases). This CDR3 region has 13 residues. Germline CDR1 reads MNHNY; CDR2 reads SVGAGI (reference sequence). The V end lost 2 bases, the J end lost 8 bases, and 12 bases lay between the germline ends. The CDR3 coding sequence is TGTGCCAGCAGTTACGCAAGACAGGCAGAAGCTTTCTTT. Translated: CASSYARQAEAFF.

The chain carries TRBV4-1 and TRBJ2-7; D remains unclear. The V and J ends lost 0 bases and 0 bases respectively, with 6 bases between them. CDR1 is MGHRA, CDR2 YSYEKL, per germline. The CDR3 length is 14 residues. This CDR3 reads CASSQEASSYEQYF. Written as DNA, the CDR3 is TGCGCCAGCAGCCAAGAGGCCAGCTCCTACGAGCAGTACTTC.

The chain links TRBV20-1 to TRBJ1-2, with no clear D. This CDR3 has 10 amino acids. CDR1 and CDR2 (germline): DFQATT, SNEGSKA (reference sequence). V lost 3 bases and J 6 bases, leaving 5 bases between the germline ends. CDR3 coding DNA: TGCAGTGCTAGCCAGGATGGCTACACCTTC. Amino acids: CSASQDGYTF.

This clone has a single count. Additional DNA sequences in this sample encode the identical CDR3. The CDR3 region has the DNA TGTGCCAGTAGTATCGGGCAGGGGGCCGAGACCCAGTACTTC. Translated: CASSIGQGAETQYF. This chain links TRBV19 with TRBJ2-5; 8 bases agree with TRBD1. The CDR3 consists of 14 residues. Germline CDR1 LNHDA, CDR2 SQIVND (reference sequence). V lost 3 bases to trimming and J lost 5 bases; unmatched junction nucleotides: 5. Filled out from reference TRBV19 and TRBJ2-5, the complete variable domain reads DGGITQSPKYLFRKEGQNVTLSCEQNLNHDAMYWYRQDPGQGLRLIYYSQIVNDFQKGDIAEGYSVSREKKESFPLTVTSAQKNPTAFYLCASSIGQGAETQYFGPGTRLLVL.

The rearrangement links TRBV15 to TRBJ1-5, with 7 bases lining up with TRBD1. J gave up 5 bases and V 3 bases, and 1 base lay outside the gene matches. The CDR3 runs 13 residues. Germline CDR1 is LNHNV and CDR2 is YYDKDF (reference sequence). As DNA, the CDR3 is TGTGCCACCAGCAGTCAGGGGGATCAGCCCCAGCATTTT. This sequence encodes CATSSQGDQPQHF.

The V and J genes are TRBV2 and TRBJ2-5; 8 bases are a match to TRBD1. CDR1 is SNHLY, CDR2 FYNNEI, per germline. The CDR3 has 15 residues. J lost 1 base, V lost 6 bases, and 7 bases had no gene match. This CDR3 is CASSQGTGLQETQYF. DNA of the CDR3: TGTGCCAGCAGCCAGGGGACAGGACTCCAAGAGACCCAGTACTTC.

A single count supports this clone. The chain has TRBV7-2 and TRBJ1-1; D gene ambiguous. The CDR3 totals 17 residues. CDR1 and CDR2 from the germline V gene are SGHTA and FQGNSA. Trimming cost V 1 base and J 0 bases, with 15 bases left between them. The CDR3 DNA follows: TGTGCCAGCAGCTTAGGAGGCGGCTGGACTATGAACACTGAAGCTTTCTTT. Residues: CASSLGGGWTMNTEAFF.

This clone was recorded only once. The CDR3 sequence: CASSLTAFPAETQYF. The DNA for the CDR3 is TGTGCCAGCAGTTTAACCGCGTTCCCCGCAGAGACCCAGTACTTC. The chain couples TRBV27 to TRBJ2-5; D gene ambiguous. Per the germline V gene, CDR1 is MNHEY and CDR2 is SMNVEV (reference sequence). CDR3 length equals 15 residues. V lost 2 bases and J 4 bases, leaving 14 bases between the germline ends.

The gene calls are TRBV30 and TRBJ2-1; TRBD2 matches 7 bases. CDR3 length equals 13 residues. Per the germline V gene, CDR1 is GTSNPN and CDR2 is SVGIG (reference sequence). J lost 4 bases, V lost 2 bases, and 2 bases had no gene match. The CDR3 DNA sequence: TGTGCCTGGAGTTCTAGCGGATACAATGAGCAGTTCTTC. It yields the protein CAWSSSGYNEQFF. Looking up the rest from reference TRBV30 and TRBJ2-1 gives the full variable domain: SQTIHQWPATLVQPVGSPLSLECTVEGTSNPNLYWYRQAAGRGLQLLFYSVGIGQISSEVPQNLSASRPQDRQFILSSKKLLLSDSGFYLCAWSSSGYNEQFFGPGTRLTVL.

The rearrangement uses TRBV5-1 and TRBJ1-4; D is perhaps TRBD1 (6 bases). Between the trimmed V and J ends, which lost 4 bases and 5 bases, there was a span of 12 bases. This CDR3 is 14 amino acids long. Per germline, CDR1 SGHRS and CDR2 YFSETQ. CDR3 nucleotide sequence: TGCGCCAGCAGCGCCGCGGGGGCGAATGAAAAACTGTTTTTT. This translates into CASSAAGANEKLFF.